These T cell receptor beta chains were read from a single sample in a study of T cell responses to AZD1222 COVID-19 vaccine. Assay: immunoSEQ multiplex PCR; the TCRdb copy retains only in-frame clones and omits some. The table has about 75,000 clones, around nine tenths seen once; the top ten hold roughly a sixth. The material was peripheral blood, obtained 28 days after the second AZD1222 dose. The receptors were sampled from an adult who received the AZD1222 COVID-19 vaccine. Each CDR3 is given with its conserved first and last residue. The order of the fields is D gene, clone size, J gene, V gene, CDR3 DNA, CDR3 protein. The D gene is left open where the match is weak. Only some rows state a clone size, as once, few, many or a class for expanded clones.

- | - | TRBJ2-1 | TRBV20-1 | TGCAGTGCTAGTGGGATCAATGAGCAGTTCTTC | CSASGINEQFF
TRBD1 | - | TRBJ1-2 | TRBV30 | TGTGCCTGGGCAGAGGGGGCCTACTATGGCTACACCTTC | CAWAEGAYYGYTF
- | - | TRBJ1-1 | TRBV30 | TGTGCCTGGGGAGGCAGTTTGAACACTGAAGCTTTCTTT | CAWGGSLNTEAFF
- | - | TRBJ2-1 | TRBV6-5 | TGTGCCAGCAGGACCTCAGGGGGGAATGAGCAGTTCTTC | CASRTSGGNEQFF
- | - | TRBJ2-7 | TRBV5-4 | TGTGCCAGCAGCTTGGCCAAGGCAGGGGCAACCTACGAGCAGTACTTC | CASSLAKAGATYEQYF
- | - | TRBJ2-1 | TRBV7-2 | TGTGCCAGCAGCTTGAATAACTTATACAATGAGCAGTTCTTC | CASSLNNLYNEQFF
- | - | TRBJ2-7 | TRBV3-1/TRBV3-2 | TGTGCCGATCTGCCGGAGGTTCCCCCTTGCTACGAGCAGTACTTC | CADLPEVPPCYEQYF
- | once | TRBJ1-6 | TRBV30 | TGTGCCTGGAGTGTATCGGTCAGGGAGTATAATTCACCCCTCCACTTT | CAWSVSVREYNSPLHF
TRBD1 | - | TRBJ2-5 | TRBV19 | TGTGCCAGTAGTATATCCAATCAGGGGGCGCATGAGACCCAGTACTTC | CASSISNQGAHETQYF
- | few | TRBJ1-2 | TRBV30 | TGTGCCTGGAGTGTTTACGGCCGCATTCCTAACTATGGCTACACCTTC | CAWSVYGRIPNYGYTF
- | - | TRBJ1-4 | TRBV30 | TGTGCCTGGAGAGCAACAGGGTCTCCGTGGATTTTT | CAWRATGSPWIF
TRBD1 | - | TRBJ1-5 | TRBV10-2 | TGCGCCAGCAGTACCGGGACAGGGAGGTTTCAGCCCCAGCATTTT | CASSTGTGRFQPQHF
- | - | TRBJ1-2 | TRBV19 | TGTGCCAGTAGTATACAGACTCCCTATGGCTACACCTTC | CASSIQTPYGYTF
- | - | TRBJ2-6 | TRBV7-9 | TGTGCCAGCAGCTTAGCGCTTGTACGATTCTCTGGGGCCAACGTCCTGACTTTC | CASSLALVRFSGANVLTF
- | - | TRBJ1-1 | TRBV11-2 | TGTGCCAGCAACCCACACAGGCAGAACACTGAAGCTTTCTTT | CASNPHRQNTEAFF
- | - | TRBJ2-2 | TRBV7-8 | TGTGCCAGCAGCTTAGTATACGGGGAGCTGTTTTTT | CASSLVYGELFF
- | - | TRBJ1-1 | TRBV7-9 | TGTGCCAGCAGCTTAACTGGATGGAACGAGTGGTCTGAAGCTTTCTTT | CASSLTGWNEWSEAFF
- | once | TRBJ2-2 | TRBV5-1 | TGCGCCAGCAGCTTGGAGGCAGGGGCAGGGTCCGGGGAGCTGTTTTTT | CASSLEAGAGSGELFF
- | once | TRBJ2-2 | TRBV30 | TGTGCCTGGAAGGGGCAGGGGGGGTTGGTCACCGGGGAGCTGTTTTTT | CAWKGQGGLVTGELFF
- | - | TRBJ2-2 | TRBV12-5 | TGTGCTAGTGGTTTCAACAGGTTCCACACCGGGGAGCTGTTTTTT | CASGFNRFHTGELFF
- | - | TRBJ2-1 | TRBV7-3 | TGTGCCAGCAGCCCCCAGGGTAATGAGCAGTTCTTC | CASSPQGNEQFF
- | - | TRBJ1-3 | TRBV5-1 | TGCGCCAGCAGCAATACAGGCTTGGGAAACACCATATATTTT | CASSNTGLGNTIYF
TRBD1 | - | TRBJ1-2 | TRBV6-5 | TGTGCCAGCAGTACGGACAGGGGCTCAGGCTACACCTTC | CASSTDRGSGYTF
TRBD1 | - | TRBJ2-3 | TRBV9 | TGTGCCAGCAGCGGGGACAGAGGTCAATATACGCAGTATTTT | CASSGDRGQYTQYF
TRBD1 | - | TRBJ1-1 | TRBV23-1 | TGCGCCAGCAGACTGGAACCTGGGACAGCCATAGGCTTGAACACTGAAGCTTTCTTT | CASRLEPGTAIGLNTEAFF
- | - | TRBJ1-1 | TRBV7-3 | TGTGCCAGCAGTTCCCTGGGCCCTAACACTGAAGCTTTCTTT | CASSSLGPNTEAFF
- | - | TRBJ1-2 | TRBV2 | TGTGCCAGCAGTGAAGCGCGGGATCCCAGGGAGCGACCTAACTATGGCTACACCTTC | CASSEARDPRERPNYGYTF
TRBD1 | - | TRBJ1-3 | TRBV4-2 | TGTGCCAGCAGCTTACAGGGGAGCAGCTCTGGAAACACCATATATTTT | CASSLQGSSSGNTIYF
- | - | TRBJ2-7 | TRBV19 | TGTGCCAGTAGTACCCACCCGAGGCTCGAGCAGTACTTC | CASSTHPRLEQYF
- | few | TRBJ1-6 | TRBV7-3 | TGTGCCAGCAGCTTAACGTATAATTCACCCCTCCACTTT | CASSLTYNSPLHF
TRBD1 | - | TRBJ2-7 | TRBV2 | TGTGCCAGCAGTGAGTCCCGGGACAGGGTCGAGCAGTACTTC | CASSESRDRVEQYF
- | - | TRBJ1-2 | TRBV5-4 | TGTGCCAGCAGCCCCGGACAGTCTTATGGCTACACCTTC | CASSPGQSYGYTF
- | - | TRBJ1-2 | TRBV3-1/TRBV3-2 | TGTGCCAGCAGCCAAAAAGGCCGTAGCTATGGCTACACCTTC | CASSQKGRSYGYTF
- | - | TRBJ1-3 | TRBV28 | TGTGCCAGCAGTCCTAGAGACACCATATATTTT | CASSPRDTIYF
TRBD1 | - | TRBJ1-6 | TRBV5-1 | TGCGCCAGCAGCAACACGGGACAGGGAGGATCACCCCTCCACTTT | CASSNTGQGGSPLHF
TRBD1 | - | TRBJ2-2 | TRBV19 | TGTGCCAGTAGTAGAGGACAGGGGACCGGGGAGCTGTTTTTT | CASSRGQGTGELFF
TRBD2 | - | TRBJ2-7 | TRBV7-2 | TGTGCCAGCAGCCCTGACCACGGGACTAGGCCCTCCTACGAGCAGTACTTC | CASSPDHGTRPSYEQYF
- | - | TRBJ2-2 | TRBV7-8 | TGTGCCAGCAGCTTAGGGCGGGACACCGGGGAGCTGTTTTTT | CASSLGRDTGELFF
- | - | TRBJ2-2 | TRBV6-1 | TGTGCCAGCAGTGAAAATTTACAGGTTCGAACCGGGGAGCTGTTTTTT | CASSENLQVRTGELFF
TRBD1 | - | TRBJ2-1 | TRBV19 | TGTGCCAGTAGGGACAGGGGATCCTACAATGAGCAGTTCTTC | CASRDRGSYNEQFF
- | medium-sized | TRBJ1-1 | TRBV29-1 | TGCAGCGTCGCAGGGGCAAAGAAGGATACTGAAGCTTTCTTT | CSVAGAKKDTEAFF
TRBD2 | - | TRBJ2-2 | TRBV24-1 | TGTGCCACCAGTGCCAACGGGGGGGCGGTTGGCGCAGGGGAGCTGTTTTTT | CATSANGGAVGAGELFF
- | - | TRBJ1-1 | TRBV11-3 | TGTGCCAGCAGCTTAGGAGGGATGACTGAAGCTTTCTTT | CASSLGGMTEAFF
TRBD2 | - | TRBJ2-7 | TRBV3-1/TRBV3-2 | TGTGCCAGCAGCCTAGCGGGGGCCTACGAGCAGTACTTC | CASSLAGAYEQYF
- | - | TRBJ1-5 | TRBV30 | TGTGCCTGGAGTGTAGGGTCATCCGGCCGTCAGCCCCAGCATTTT | CAWSVGSSGRQPQHF
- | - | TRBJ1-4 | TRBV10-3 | TGTGCCATCAGTGCCCGAGGGGTTAATGAAAAACTGTTTTTT | CAISARGVNEKLFF
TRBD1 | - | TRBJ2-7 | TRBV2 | TGTGCCAGCAGTCCCCGGGACAGGGCTTACGAGCAGTACTTC | CASSPRDRAYEQYF
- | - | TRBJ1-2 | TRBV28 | TGTGCCAGCAGTTTACGCCGCTATGGCTACACCTTC | CASSLRRYGYTF
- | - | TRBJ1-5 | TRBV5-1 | TGCGCCAGCAGCTTTCTGGGGGGTCAGCCCCAGCATTTT | CASSFLGGQPQHF
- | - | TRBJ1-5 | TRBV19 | TGTGCCAGTAGACACCTAAGCAATCAGCCCCAGCATTTT | CASRHLSNQPQHF
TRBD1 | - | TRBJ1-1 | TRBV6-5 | TGTGCCTGGAGAGACAGGGGGCGAGTGAACACTGAAGCTTTCTTT | CAWRDRGRVNTEAFF
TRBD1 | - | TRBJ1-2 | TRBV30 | TGTGCCTGGAGTGTAGCGGGACAGGGTGTTCGCTACACCTTC | CAWSVAGQGVRYTF